A selection of T cell receptor beta chains follows, all from one sample in a study of blood T cell repertoires in COVID-19. Here immunoSEQ multiplex PCR was the method, and the copy in TCRdb shows in-frame clones only, minus some. The top ten hold around 7.9% of the sample, which has 300,000 to 350,000 clones, about nine tenths seen once. Sequencing was carried out using peripheral blood. These receptors were taken from a woman in her 70s with COVID-19, enrolled during active disease. CDR3s include the opening cysteine and the closing phenylalanine or tryptophan.

v_call: TRBV19; cdr3_aa: CASSIGQRGGGQPQHF
v_call: TRBV12-3/TRBV12-4; cdr3_aa: CASSFGRAKLFF
v_call: TRBV29-1; cdr3_aa: CSVEGQGSGYTF
v_call: TRBV5-1; cdr3_aa: CASSFDGTVDSGNTIYF
v_call: TRBV9; cdr3_aa: CASSGPRVSGYGYTF
v_call: TRBV18; cdr3_aa: CASSRTVYTGELFF
v_call: TRBV29-1; cdr3_aa: CSGVGGYGYTF
v_call: TRBV13; cdr3_aa: CASSGRTSGGPGTGELFF
v_call: TRBV7-8; cdr3_aa: CASSLDEGSPLHF
v_call: TRBV10-1; cdr3_aa: CASSESRSGGPYHNEQFF
v_call: TRBV6-6; cdr3_aa: CASTGRGLNTIYF
v_call: TRBV9; cdr3_aa: CASSSDRVGYTF
v_call: TRBV14; cdr3_aa: CASSQESYRGHEQYF
v_call: TRBV21-1; cdr3_aa: CASSKGGTGRNQGETQYF
v_call: TRBV27; cdr3_aa: CASSLFGQAYEQYF
v_call: TRBV7-2; cdr3_aa: CASSSGRGSLMAYEQYF
v_call: TRBV27; cdr3_aa: CASSFDPGDSFYGYTF
v_call: TRBV10-3; cdr3_aa: CAISPQGVNEKLFF
v_call: TRBV24-1; cdr3_aa: CATSDYLAGVQETQYF
v_call: TRBV28; cdr3_aa: CASSPSTGTSYGYTF
v_call: TRBV12-3/TRBV12-4; cdr3_aa: CASSFAGTEAFF
v_call: TRBV28; cdr3_aa: CASSTGTGVYEQYF
v_call: TRBV9; cdr3_aa: CASSVSGDPYNSPLHF
v_call: TRBV5-1; cdr3_aa: CASSAKQGGETQYF
v_call: TRBV7-9; cdr3_aa: CASSAIANVGKLFF
v_call: TRBV6-5; cdr3_aa: CASSRDREQFF
v_call: TRBV24-1; cdr3_aa: CATSQGSTYGYTF
v_call: TRBV2; cdr3_aa: CASSGPTSGAPDEQFF
v_call: TRBV30; cdr3_aa: CAWSPLRTGLSSGNTIYF
v_call: TRBV28; cdr3_aa: CASSQGGRDSPLHF
v_call: TRBV6-1; cdr3_aa: CASSEAGRVTGYTF
v_call: TRBV10-3; cdr3_aa: CATSRGGAEAEAFF
v_call: TRBV5-1; cdr3_aa: CASSLQGDTEAFF
v_call: TRBV5-3; cdr3_aa: CARSPSRVTEAFF
v_call: TRBV2; cdr3_aa: CASSQGAGTEAFF
v_call: TRBV5-6; cdr3_aa: CASSQTGEVTEAFF
v_call: TRBV7-9; cdr3_aa: CASRPTGLSGNTIYF
v_call: TRBV5-1; cdr3_aa: CASSLAGQTSYEQYF
v_call: TRBV18; cdr3_aa: CASSPLGQGSYEQYF
v_call: TRBV19; cdr3_aa: CASSMYGDRNIQYF
v_call: TRBV7-2; cdr3_aa: CASSPQQGSTEAFF
v_call: TRBV2; cdr3_aa: CASSERRGEQFF
v_call: TRBV3-1/TRBV3-2; cdr3_aa: CASRGTGGVDEQYF
v_call: TRBV3-1/TRBV3-2; cdr3_aa: CASSRPRTGANTEAFF
v_call: TRBV19; cdr3_aa: CASSPYSDRLDQQYF
v_call: TRBV6-5; cdr3_aa: CAGQGTGELFF
v_call: TRBV27; cdr3_aa: CASSPRTGEHRNQPQHF
v_call: TRBV11-2; cdr3_aa: CASGYRGVNEKLFF
v_call: TRBV27; cdr3_aa: CASSPNPGTANTGELFF
v_call: TRBV12-5; cdr3_aa: CASGPRTGQGETQYF
v_call: TRBV5-4; cdr3_aa: CASSFTTIRGTEAFF
v_call: TRBV6-5; cdr3_aa: CASTLAGGNTGELFF
v_call: TRBV10-3; cdr3_aa: CAISPDRVTEAFF
v_call: TRBV5-1; cdr3_aa: CASSLWAGTVYGYTF